The text below deals with one T cell receptor (beta chain). The target antigen is unknown. Sequencing used immunoSEQ multiplex PCR; TCRdb keeps in-frame clones, though not all of them. The profile shows approximately 32,000 clones, 69% of them singletons. The record originates from a study of cytotoxic CD8 clonotypes in ibrutinib-treated CLL. Turning to the study itself: Response samples were taken after a median of approximately 11 months on treatment, range 6 to 36. Study-level findings and limits: Baseline clonality, higher than in age-matched healthy donors, tracked circulating CD8+ T-cell counts. Public clonotypes proved infrequent, and on treatment they shrank or remained steady. Clonality rose at ibrutinib response and fell back toward baseline at progression.

Germline trimming cut 3 bases from V and 5 bases from J; bases unmatched to any gene: 3. CDR3 length equals 14 residues. The germline CDR1 and CDR2 sequences are MDHEN and SYDVKM. The chain has TRBV28 and TRBJ1-4; TRBD1 agrees at 7 bases. The TCR originated in a human donor with chronic lymphocytic leukemia. The sequencing used PBMCs, collected before ibrutinib treatment. CDR3 sequence (DNA): TGTGCCAGCAGTTTGGGACAGAACAATGAAAAACTGTTTTTT. As protein: CASSLGQNNEKLFF.